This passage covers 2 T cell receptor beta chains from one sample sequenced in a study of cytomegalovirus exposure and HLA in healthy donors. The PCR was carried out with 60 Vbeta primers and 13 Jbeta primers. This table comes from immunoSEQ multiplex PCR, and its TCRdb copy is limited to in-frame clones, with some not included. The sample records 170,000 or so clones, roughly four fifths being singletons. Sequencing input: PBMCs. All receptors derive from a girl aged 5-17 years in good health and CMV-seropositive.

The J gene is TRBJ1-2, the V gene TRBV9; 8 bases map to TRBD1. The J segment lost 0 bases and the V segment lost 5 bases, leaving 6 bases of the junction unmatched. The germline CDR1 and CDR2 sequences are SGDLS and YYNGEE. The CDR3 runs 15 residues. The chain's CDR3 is CASRGQENSNYGYTF. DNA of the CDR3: TGTGCCAGCAGGGGACAGGAGAACTCTAACTATGGCTACACCTTC.

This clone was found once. The CDR3, as DNA: TGTGCCAGCAGCTTGTTGGAGGGTTTTTGGAATCAGCCCCAGCATTTT. It codes for CASSLLEGFWNQPQHF. The genes are TRBV5-5 and TRBJ1-5; D remains unclear. The CDR3 sequence is 16 residues long. CDR1 is SGHKS and CDR2 is YYEKEE in the germline V gene (reference sequence). The V and J ends lost 1 base and 4 bases respectively, with 15 bases between them.